Below, 30 T cell receptor beta chains from the same sample are listed, as sequenced in a study of identical twins. TCRdb re-derived calls from the 5' RACE reads in MiXCR, one entry per CDR3 protein. This sample has 500,000 to 650,000 distinct CDR3 sequences, with roughly 7.1% found just once. Separately, the same data were catalogued under a study of yellow fever vaccine responses in identical twins.

Source material: PBMCs. The origin of the receptors is a woman aged 18-29 years in good health.

This clonotype was observed many times. The chain combines TRBV12-3 or TRBV12-4 with TRBJ2-7; 9 positions agree with TRBD1. Trimming at V came to 6 bases and at J to 1 base, leaving 4 bases not matched to a gene. The CDR3 extends over 14 amino acids. CDR3 amino acids: CASSRGQGSYEQYF. For the CDR3, the DNA is TGTGCCAGCAGCAGGGGACAGGGATCCTACGAGCAGTACTTC.

At least ten counts were recorded for this clonotype. CDR3 bases: TGCGCCAGCAGCCCCCAGATGCCGGGACTAGCGGGGGCAGAAACGAAAGCCGGGGAGCTGTTTTTT. Amino acid sequence: CASSPQMPGLAGAETKAGELFF. The chain combines TRBV4-1 with TRBJ2-2; 14 bases match TRBD2. This CDR3 region has 22 residues. Per germline, CDR1 MGHRA and CDR2 YSYEKL. V lost 4 bases and J lost 6; bases outside the gene matches: 22.

This clonotype was counted at least ten times. The V gene is TRBV5-1, the J gene TRBJ2-3, with 13 bases identical to TRBD2. This CDR3 has 18 residues. Germline trimming cut 3 bases from V and 0 bases from J; bases unmatched to any gene: 7. The germline CDR1 and CDR2 sequences are SGHRS and YFSETQ. CDR3: CASSSGLAGDPSTDTQYF. The DNA for the CDR3 is TGCGCCAGCAGCTCCGGACTAGCGGGGGACCCTAGCACAGATACGCAGTATTTT.

The rearrangement links TRBV4-1 to TRBJ2-2; D not certain. The CDR3 contains 16 residues. The V gene lost 0 bases and the J gene lost 4 bases, with 12 bases spanning the gap. Germline CDR1 MGHRA, CDR2 YSYEKL. In DNA form, the CDR3 reads TGCGCCAGCAGCCAAGATACCTGGCAACTCACCGGGGAGCTGTTTTTT. As protein: CASSQDTWQLTGELFF.

This clonotype showed up just a few times. The J gene is TRBJ2-1, the V gene TRBV11-1; tentatively, D is TRBD2 (6 bases). Germline CDR1 SGHAT, CDR2 FQDESV (reference sequence). Trimming cost V 5 bases and J 0 bases, with 20 bases left between them. The CDR3 sequence is 18 residues long. The CDR3 DNA sequence: TGTGCCAGCAGCCCAGCTAGCGCCGCTGGGAGCTCCTACAATGAGCAGTTCTTC. This translates into CASSPASAAGSSYNEQFF.

In its sample, this clonotype was seen many times. This chain joins TRBV2 and TRBJ2-3; TRBD2 matches 12 bases. Germline loops: CDR1 SNHLY, CDR2 FYNNEI. This CDR3 contains 15 residues. V shed 9 bases and J 8 bases; nucleotides not matched to a gene: 12. The CDR3 sequence is CASQTSGGPRATQYF. CDR3 nucleotides: TGTGCCAGTCAGACTAGCGGGGGTCCGAGGGCTACGCAGTATTTT.

This clonotype was seen ten or more times. The chain is built from TRBV20-1 and TRBJ2-3; D is unclear. This CDR3 spans 12 amino acids. The germline gives CDR1 DFQATT, CDR2 SNEGSKA (reference sequence). V was clipped by 6 bases and J by 2 bases, with 9 bases between them. In nucleotides, the CDR3 is TGCAGTGCCCAGAGACTCACAGATACGCAGTATTTT. It specifies CSAQRLTDTQYF.

This clonotype appeared a few times. The chain links TRBV5-1 to TRBJ2-1; no definite D call. Germline lookup yields CDR1 SGHRS and CDR2 YFSETQ. The germline V and J ends were trimmed by 5 bases and 4 bases, with 16 bases remaining between them. This CDR3 contains 15 residues. CDR3 protein: CASSFDSPTYNEQFF. DNA of the CDR3: TGCGCCAGCAGTTTCGACTCTCCGACTTACAATGAGCAGTTCTTC.

The rearrangement uses TRBV10-3 and TRBJ2-1, with 9 bases that match TRBD1. Germline V gene data show CDR1 as ENHRY and CDR2 as SYGVKD. V dropped 3 bases and J dropped 10; count of bases not matched to a gene: 13. This CDR3 comprises 16 residues. The CDR3 DNA sequence: TGTGCCATCAGTGAAGACCGGGACAGGGATCCTTGGGAGCAGTTCTTC. This sequence encodes CAISEDRDRDPWEQFF.

This rearrangement joins TRBV6-5 to TRBJ2-2, with TRBD1 identical over 8 bases. CDR3 size: 17 residues. Trimming removed 2 bases from V and 7 bases from J; junction bases left unmatched: 12. The germline gives CDR1 MNHEY, CDR2 SVGAGI. CDR3 nucleotide sequence: TGTGCCAGCAGTTACCCTACGGACAGGGATGGGGTCGGGGAGCTGTTTTTT. Its protein is CASSYPTDRDGVGELFF.

This clonotype has at least ten counts. The chain joins TRBV12-3 or TRBV12-4 to TRBJ2-5, with unresolved D. With 7 bases removed from V and 5 bases from J, the gap between germline ends came to 11 bases. The length of the CDR3 is 12 residues. The CDR3 DNA sequence: TGTGCCAGCAACGTCGACGGGGAGACCCAGTACTTC. Translating it yields CASNVDGETQYF.

The genes are TRBV27 and TRBJ2-1; D is possibly TRBD2 (6 bases). The CDR3 is 16 amino acids. The V and J ends lost 7 bases and 1 base respectively, with 17 bases between them. Germline CDR1 reads MNHEY; CDR2 reads SMNVEV (reference sequence). The chain's CDR3 is CASIPSPGRSYNEQFF. For the CDR3, the DNA is TGTGCCAGCATCCCGTCCCCGGGGAGGTCCTACAATGAGCAGTTCTTC.

This clonotype was seen at least ten times. This chain connects TRBV5-6 to TRBJ2-1, with D hard to call. V gave up 7 bases and J gave up 4 bases, with 15 bases separating them. The CDR3 totals 14 residues. From germline, CDR1 is SGHDT and CDR2 YYEEEE. As DNA, the CDR3 is TGTGCCAGCTCCAACCCTGACACTTACAATGAGCAGTTCTTC. Protein product: CASSNPDTYNEQFF.

Comments on this clonotype: A read error may produce the germline difference seen at one junction end. The V call is TRBV7-7, the J call TRBJ2-3; possible D gene TRBD1, 6 bases. The V gene's germline CDR1 is SSHAT and CDR2 FNYEAQ (reference sequence). The CDR3 loop spans 16 amino acids. Here the CDR3 DNA reads TGTGCCAGCAGCTTATTGCCCGGTCAGGGGTCAGATACGCTGTATTTT. It encodes CASSLLPGQGSDTLYF.

This clonotype was seen more than once but under ten times. The chain carries TRBV20-1 and TRBJ1-1, with D unresolved. The V end was cut by 0 bases, the J end by 1 base, with 9 bases between. The germline V gene encodes CDR1 DFQATT and CDR2 SNEGSKA (reference sequence). CDR3 size: 14 residues. The CDR3 loop is CSARDATENTEAFF. DNA for the CDR3: TGCAGTGCTAGAGATGCGACGGAGAACACTGAAGCTTTCTTT.

In this sample, this clonotype turned up a few times. This rearrangement joins TRBV5-1 to TRBJ2-5; 7 nucleotides line up with TRBD1. CDR3 length equals 15 residues. Trimming removed 4 bases from V and 1 base from J; junction bases left unmatched: 7. From germline, CDR1 is SGHRS and CDR2 YFSETQ. The CDR3 region has the DNA TGCGCCAGCAGCCCGACCGGACAGGTCCAAGAGACCCAGTACTTC. Protein product: CASSPTGQVQETQYF.

The J gene is TRBJ2-1, the V gene TRBV15; perhaps TRBD2 as D (6 bases). Trimming removed 0 bases at V and 4 bases at J, with 13 bases between. The V gene's germline CDR1 is LNHNV and CDR2 YYDKDF (reference sequence). This CDR3 has 16 residues. The CDR3 DNA reads as TGTGCCACCAGCAGAGATTACGGCGGGGCGTACAATGAGCAGTTCTTC. Translation gives CATSRDYGGAYNEQFF.

This clonotype was seen ten or more times. This chain links TRBV12-3 or TRBV12-4 with TRBJ2-7, with a weak D call TRBD1 (6 bases). The germline V and J ends were trimmed by 6 bases and 3 bases, with 12 bases remaining between them. The CDR3 extends over 13 amino acids. CDR3 region: CASSRGHIYEQYF. CDR3 nucleotides: TGTGCCAGCAGCCGGGGACACATCTACGAGCAGTACTTC.

The sample holds many counts of this clonotype. The J gene is TRBJ2-7, the V gene TRBV20-1; weak D call: TRBD2 (5 bases). Between the trimmed V and J ends, which lost 2 bases and 4 bases, there was a span of 9 bases. From germline, CDR1 is DFQATT and CDR2 SNEGSKA (reference sequence). The CDR3 contains 12 residues. The DNA of the CDR3 is TGCAGTGCTAGACTAGCTGATTACGAGCAGTACTTC. As protein: CSARLADYEQYF.

The chain combines TRBV13 with TRBJ2-7, with 8 bases that match TRBD2. V trimming: 5 bases; J trimming: 3 bases; junction bases outside the gene matches: 6. The CDR3 contains 14 residues. Germline V CDR1 and CDR2: PRHDT, FYEKMQ (reference sequence). This CDR3 is CASSTLSGNYEQYF. The CDR3, as DNA: TGTGCCAGCAGCACCCTTAGCGGGAACTACGAGCAGTACTTC.

The chain uses TRBV5-1 and TRBJ2-7, with 13 bases fitting TRBD2. CDR1 and CDR2 from the germline V gene are SGHRS and YFSETQ. Losses at the gene ends were 2 bases for V and 6 bases for J; bases not matched to a gene: 17. The CDR3 has 19 residues. This CDR3 reads CASSLSTGTSGTLRSEQYF. DNA for the CDR3: TGCGCCAGCAGCTTATCCACCGGGACTAGCGGGACTTTAAGGAGCGAGCAGTACTTC.

J is TRBJ2-1 and V is TRBV11-1, with TRBD2 as a possible D gene (5 bases). The CDR3 has 15 amino acids. With 8 bases removed from V and 2 bases from J, the gap between germline ends came to 16 bases. Germline loops: CDR1 SGHAT, CDR2 FQDESV (reference sequence). CDR3 DNA sequence: TGTGCCAGCTCTCCGTGGGGAGAAGCCTACAATGAGCAGTTCTTC. It is translated as CASSPWGEAYNEQFF.

This clonotype was seen at least ten times. The genes are TRBV14 and TRBJ2-2; D gene uncertain. From germline, CDR1 is SGHDN and CDR2 FVKESK. V lost 0 bases to trimming and J lost 1 base, with 3 bases between them. CDR3 length: 14 residues. The CDR3, as DNA: TGTGCCAGCAGCCAAGATTGGAACACCGGGGAGCTGTTTTTT. Encoded protein: CASSQDWNTGELFF.

This clonotype occurred many times. J is TRBJ2-2 and V is TRBV3-1, with TRBD2 matching 8 bases. Germline trimming cut 6 bases from V and 7 bases from J; bases unmatched to any gene: 7. Germline V gene sequence: CDR1 LGHDT, CDR2 YNNKEL (reference sequence). The CDR3 runs 14 residues. CDR3 region: CASSQAAGVGELFF. The CDR3, as DNA: TGTGCCAGCAGTCAGGCAGCGGGAGTCGGGGAGCTGTTTTTT. Full variable domain (rest looked up from reference TRBV3-1 and TRBJ2-2): DTAVSQTPKYLVTQMGNDKSIKCEQNLGHDTMYWYKQDSKKFLKIMFSYNNKELIINETVPNRFSPKSPDKAHLNLHINSLELGDSAVYFCASSQAAGVGELFFGEGSRLTVL.

This chain connects TRBV2 to TRBJ2-1, with D possibly being TRBD1 (6 bases). CDR3 length: 15 residues. The V gene's germline CDR1 is SNHLY and CDR2 FYNNEI. V was shortened by 1 base and J by 6 bases, with 13 bases between the two germline ends. CDR3 in DNA: TGTGCCAGCAGTGAAGGGGGGCCTAGGATCAATGAGCAGTTCTTC. Amino acids: CASSEGGPRINEQFF.

A few counts support this clonotype. V and J are TRBV10-3 and TRBJ2-1; D is uncertain. CDR1 is ENHRY, CDR2 SYGVKD, per germline. V was pared by 0 bases and J by 8 bases, with 17 bases between. This CDR3 comprises 16 residues. The CDR3 DNA is TGTGCCATCAGTGAGTCGTTGGCGCCGATGGGATATGAGCAGTTCTTC. Encoded protein: CAISESLAPMGYEQFF.

This clonotype was recorded at least ten times. This sequence joins TRBV5-1 and TRBJ2-2, with no clear D. The CDR3 has 16 residues. Germline lookup yields CDR1 SGHRS and CDR2 YFSETQ. V lost 1 base and J lost 3, with 13 bases in between. Here the CDR3 DNA reads TGCGCCAGCAGCTTGTTGCGGACCGAGGACACCGGGGAGCTGTTTTTT. Translation: CASSLLRTEDTGELFF. Using reference TRBV5-1 and TRBJ2-2 for the parts outside the CDR3, the full variable domain is KAGVTQTPRYLIKTRGQQVTLSCSPISGHRSVSWYQQTPGQGLQFLFEYFSETQRNKGNFPGRFSGRQFSNSRSEMNVSTLELGDSALYLCASSLLRTEDTGELFFGEGSRLTVL.

This clonotype was counted between two and nine times. This rearrangement joins TRBV7-3 to TRBJ2-2, with 7 bases aligning to TRBD1. CDR1 and CDR2 (germline): SGHTA, FQGTGA. This CDR3 is built from 16 residues. V gave up 0 bases and J gave up 6 bases; unmatched junction bases: 7. The CDR3 region has the DNA TGTGCCAGCAGCTTAACACCGACAGGGTCGGCCGGGGAGCTGTTTTTT. Its translation is CASSLTPTGSAGELFF.

This clonotype has only a few counts. The chain links TRBV13 to TRBJ2-2, with D perhaps given as TRBD1 or TRBD2 (6 bases each). From germline, CDR1 is PRHDT and CDR2 FYEKMQ (reference sequence). With 5 bases removed from V and 8 bases from J, the gap between germline ends came to 18 bases. The CDR3 is made up of 15 amino acids. The CDR3 region has the DNA TGTGCCAGCAGCCCCGGGGGCTCGCGGCCTGGGGAGCTGTTTTTT. Amino acids: CASSPGGSRPGELFF. The full variable domain, its missing parts supplied by reference TRBV13 and TRBJ2-2, is AAGVIQSPRHLIKEKRETATLKCYPIPRHDTVYWYQQGPGQDPQFLISFYEKMQSDKGSIPDRFSAQQFSDYHSELNMSSLELGDSALYFCASSPGGSRPGELFFGEGSRLTVL.

In its sample, this clonotype was seen a few times. V is TRBV4-1 and J is TRBJ2-2; D is uncertain. Germline V gene data show CDR1 as MGHRA and CDR2 as YSYEKL. The CDR3 spans 15 residues. V lost 4 bases to trimming and J lost 4 bases, with 13 bases between them. CDR3 sequence: CASSPRSDLTGELFF. The DNA of the CDR3 is TGCGCCAGCAGCCCCAGGTCGGATCTCACCGGGGAGCTGTTTTTT.